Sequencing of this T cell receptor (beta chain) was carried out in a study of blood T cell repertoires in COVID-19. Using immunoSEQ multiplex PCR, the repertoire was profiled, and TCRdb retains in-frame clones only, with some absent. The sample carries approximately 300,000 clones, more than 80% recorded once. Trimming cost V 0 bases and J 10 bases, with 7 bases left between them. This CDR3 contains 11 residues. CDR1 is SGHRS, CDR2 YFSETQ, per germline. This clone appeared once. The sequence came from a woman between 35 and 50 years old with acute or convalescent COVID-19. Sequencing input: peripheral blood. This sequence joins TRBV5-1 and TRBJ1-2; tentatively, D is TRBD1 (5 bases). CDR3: CASSLGQTYTF. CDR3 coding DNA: TGCGCCAGCAGCTTGGGACAGACCTACACCTTC.